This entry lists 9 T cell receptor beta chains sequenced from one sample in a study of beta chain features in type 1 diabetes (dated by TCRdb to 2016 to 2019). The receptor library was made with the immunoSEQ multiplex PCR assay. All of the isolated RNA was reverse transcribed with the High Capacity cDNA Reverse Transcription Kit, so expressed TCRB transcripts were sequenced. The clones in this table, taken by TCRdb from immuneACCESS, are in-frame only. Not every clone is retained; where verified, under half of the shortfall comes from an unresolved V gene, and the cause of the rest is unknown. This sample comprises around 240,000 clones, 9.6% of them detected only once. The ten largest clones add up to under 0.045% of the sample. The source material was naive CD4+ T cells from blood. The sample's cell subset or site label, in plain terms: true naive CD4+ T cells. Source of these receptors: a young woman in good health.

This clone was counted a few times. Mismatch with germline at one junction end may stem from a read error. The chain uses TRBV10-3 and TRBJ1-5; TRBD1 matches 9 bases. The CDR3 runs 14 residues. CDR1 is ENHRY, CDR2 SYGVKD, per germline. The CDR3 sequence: CAIRENTGGQPQHF. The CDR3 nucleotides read TGTGCCATCCGTGAGAATACAGGGGGCCAGCCCCAGCATTTT.

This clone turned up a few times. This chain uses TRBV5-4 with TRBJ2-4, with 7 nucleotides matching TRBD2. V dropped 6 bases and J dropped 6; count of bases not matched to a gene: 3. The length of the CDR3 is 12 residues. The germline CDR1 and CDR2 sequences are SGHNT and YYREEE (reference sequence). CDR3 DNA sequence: TGTGCCAGCACCCCGGGGGGAAACATTCAGTACTTC. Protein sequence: CASTPGGNIQYF.

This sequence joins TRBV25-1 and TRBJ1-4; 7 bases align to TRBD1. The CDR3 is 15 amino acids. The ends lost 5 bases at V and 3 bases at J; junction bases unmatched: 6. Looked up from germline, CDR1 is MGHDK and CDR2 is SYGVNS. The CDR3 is CASSSTGVANEKLFF. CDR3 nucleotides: TGTGCCAGCAGTTCAACAGGGGTAGCTAATGAAAAACTGTTTTTT.

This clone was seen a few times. The CDR3 protein is CASSPPQGANEKLFF. CDR3 bases: TGCGCCAGCAGCCCACCACAGGGAGCTAATGAAAAACTGTTTTTT. V gene TRBV4-1 combines with J gene TRBJ1-4; a weak D match, TRBD1 (6 bases). Germline lookup yields CDR1 MGHRA and CDR2 YSYEKL. The CDR3 runs 15 residues. The V and J ends lost 4 bases and 3 bases respectively, with 12 bases between them.

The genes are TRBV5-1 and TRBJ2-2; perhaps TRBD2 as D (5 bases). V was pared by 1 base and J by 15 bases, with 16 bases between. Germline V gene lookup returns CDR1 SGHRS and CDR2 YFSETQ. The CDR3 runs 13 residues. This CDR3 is CASSLKDAGLVFF. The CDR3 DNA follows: TGCGCCAGCAGCTTGAAGGATGCGGGTTTGGTGTTTTTT.

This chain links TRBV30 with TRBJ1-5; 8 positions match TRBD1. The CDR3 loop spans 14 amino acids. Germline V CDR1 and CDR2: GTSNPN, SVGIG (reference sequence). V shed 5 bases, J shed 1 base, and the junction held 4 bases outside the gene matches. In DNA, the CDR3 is TGTGCCTGGGACCGACAGGGGAGCAATCAGCCCCAGCATTTT. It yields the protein CAWDRQGSNQPQHF. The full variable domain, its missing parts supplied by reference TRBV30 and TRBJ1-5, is SQTIHQWPATLVQPVGSPLSLECTVEGTSNPNLYWYRQAAGRGLQLLFYSVGIGQISSEVPQNLSASRPQDRQFILSSKKLLLSDSGFYLCAWDRQGSNQPQHFGDGTRLSIL.

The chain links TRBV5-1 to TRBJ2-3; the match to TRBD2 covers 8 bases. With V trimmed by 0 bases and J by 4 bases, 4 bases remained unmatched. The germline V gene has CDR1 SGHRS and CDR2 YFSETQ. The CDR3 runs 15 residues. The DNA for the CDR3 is TGCGCCAGCAGCTTGGGGGGACTAGGTCCAGATACGCAGTATTTT. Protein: CASSLGGLGPDTQYF. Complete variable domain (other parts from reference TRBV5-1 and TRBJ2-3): KAGVTQTPRYLIKTRGQQVTLSCSPISGHRSVSWYQQTPGQGLQFLFEYFSETQRNKGNFPGRFSGRQFSNSRSEMNVSTLELGDSALYLCASSLGGLGPDTQYFGPGTRLTVL.

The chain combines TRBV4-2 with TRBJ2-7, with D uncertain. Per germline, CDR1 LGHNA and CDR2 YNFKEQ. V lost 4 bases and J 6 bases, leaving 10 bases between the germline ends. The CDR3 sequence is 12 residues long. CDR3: CASSLAAGEQYF. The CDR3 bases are TGTGCCAGCAGCCTTGCGGCTGGCGAGCAGTACTTC.

Here the CDR3 DNA reads TGCGCCAGCAGCTCCTCCCCGGGTGGCAGGGGTCCATCTGGCTACACCTTC. The encoded protein is CASSSSPGGRGPSGYTF. The gene calls are TRBV5-1 and TRBJ1-2; maybe TRBD1 (6 bases). The CDR3 totals 17 residues. V lost 3 bases, J lost 7 bases, and 25 bases lay in between. Germline CDR1 and CDR2: SGHRS and YFSETQ.